The rows below give T cell receptor beta chains drawn from one sample of a study of blood T cells in healthy people across ages. TCRdb independently ran MiXCR on the 5' RACE reads; one entry per CDR3 protein. Counted here are 850,000 to 1,300,000 distinct CDR3 sequences, 35% to 50% occurring once; the ten biggest clones make up approximately 20%. Material for sequencing was blood. These receptors were taken from a woman in her fifties or sixties in good health. The conserved cysteine and the conserved F or W are not part of the CDR3 here. The order of the fields is CDR3 length, J gene, V gene, CDR3 protein.

>13|TRBJ2-7|TRBV18
ASSPQREGIYEQY
>11|TRBJ2-7|TRBV7-2
ASSRDRASEQY
>14|NA|TRBV7-2
ASSSGLGSFASEQY
>12|TRBJ1-2|TRBV6-2/TRBV6-3
ASSYRQGRDGYT
>13|NA|TRBV7-3
ASSLTSAGPETQY
>11|TRBJ2-3|TRBV20-1
SAPGVATDTQY
>15|TRBJ2-5|TRBV7-9
ASSPRTSGRNTETQY
>12|TRBJ2-1|TRBV15
ATRLAGGDNEQF
>10|TRBJ2-3|TRBV15
ATSPHTDTQY
>12|NA|TRBV24-1
ATSDPGQGYEQY
>11|TRBJ1-1|TRBV29-1
SVGQGGSTEAF
>10|NA|TRBV30
AWSLWDREQY
>16|TRBJ2-7|TRBV27
ASSFSRRTGQGGYEQY
>13|TRBJ2-7|TRBV2
ASSEAGQGTGEQY
>13|TRBJ2-6|TRBV29-1
SVEGQGSGANVLT
>12|TRBJ2-1|TRBV6-5
ASSYSGRSNEQF
>10|TRBJ2-7|TRBV7-9
ASSMSTYEQY
>15|TRBJ2-1|TRBV4-2
ASSQDRPSGGYNEQF
>12|TRBJ1-2|TRBV11-2
ASSQAYSNYGYT
>10|TRBJ2-1|TRBV12-3/TRBV12-4
ASSLGNRGQF
>14|TRBJ2-7|TRBV4-1
ASSPKGGQDPYEQY
>12|TRBJ2-4|TRBV5-1
ASSSERTKNIQY